The 20 T cell receptor beta chains reported below all come from one sample, sequenced in a study of cytomegalovirus exposure and HLA in healthy donors. The PCR had 60 Vbeta and 13 Jbeta primers. Assay: immunoSEQ multiplex PCR; the TCRdb copy retains only in-frame clones and omits some. Counted here are 100,000 to 150,000 clones, about four fifths occurring once; the ten biggest clones make up roughly an eighth. Sequenced sample: PBMCs. All receptors derive from an older woman in good health and CMV-seropositive.

The V gene is TRBV2, the J gene TRBJ1-1, with 10 nucleotides matching TRBD1. Germline V gene data show CDR1 as SNHLY and CDR2 as FYNNEI. The V and J ends lost 7 bases and 5 bases, in that order; junction bases with no gene match: 10. The CDR3 spans 15 residues. The CDR3 reads CASKVPTGGLTEAFF. The CDR3 DNA sequence: TGTGCCAGCAAAGTTCCGACAGGGGGCTTGACTGAAGCTTTCTTT.

This clone has only one observation. The CDR3 sequence: CASSISSRGPGELFF. In DNA form, the CDR3 reads TGTGCCAGCAGCATATCATCCAGGGGGCCCGGGGAGCTGTTTTTT. The chain combines TRBV7-9 with TRBJ2-2, with TRBD1 matching over 8 bases. The CDR3 totals 15 residues. Germline V gives CDR1 SEHNR, CDR2 FQNEAQ (reference sequence). The junction had 8 bases not matched to a gene; V was cut back by 5 bases and J by 6 bases.

The rearrangement links TRBV18 to TRBJ1-4, with a tentative D call TRBD1 (5 bases). CDR3 length equals 16 residues. The V end lost 2 bases, the J end lost 7 bases, and 17 bases lay between the germline ends. The germline V gene has CDR1 KGHSH and CDR2 LQKENI. As DNA, the CDR3 is TGTGCCAGCTCACCATTTTACGGCAACCAGGGTGAAAAACTGTTTTTT. Amino acids: CASSPFYGNQGEKLFF.

In its sample, this clone was seen a few times. The CDR3 spells CASSKIRTSRGNEQFF. The CDR3 DNA follows: TGTGCCAGCAGCAAAATCAGGACTAGTCGGGGCAATGAGCAGTTCTTC. The gene calls are TRBV2 and TRBJ2-1; 7 positions agree with TRBD2. Germline CDR1 and CDR2: SNHLY and FYNNEI. Losses at the gene ends were 6 bases for V and 6 bases for J; bases not matched to a gene: 14. The CDR3 sequence is 16 residues long.

This clone occurred a few times. This rearrangement joins TRBV2 to TRBJ1-2; TRBD1 agrees at 9 bases. CDR3 length: 13 amino acids. Trimming cost V 5 bases and J 5 bases; bases outside gene matches: 3. Germline V gene data show CDR1 as SNHLY and CDR2 as FYNNEI. CDR3: CASSRQGGYGYTF. CDR3 sequence (DNA): TGTGCCAGCAGTAGACAGGGGGGATATGGCTACACCTTC.

This clone was counted a single time. This rearrangement joins TRBV7-8 to TRBJ1-2; 10 nucleotides line up with TRBD1. The CDR3 loop spans 19 amino acids. CDR1 is SGHVS, CDR2 FQNEAQ, per germline. V trimming: 5 bases; J trimming: 1 base; junction bases outside the gene matches: 16. This CDR3 reads CASSMGQGRDLGHNYGYTF. CDR3 sequence (DNA): TGTGCCAGCAGCATGGGACAGGGGAGGGATTTAGGTCATAACTATGGCTACACCTTC.

The rearrangement links TRBV7-2 to TRBJ2-5; D is uncertain. Germline V gene lookup returns CDR1 SGHTA and CDR2 FQGNSA. The V gene lost 0 bases and the J gene lost 11 bases, with 7 bases spanning the gap. The CDR3 spans 11 residues. The chain's CDR3 is CASSLAFEQYF. CDR3 bases: TGTGCCAGCAGCTTAGCTTTTGAGCAGTACTTC.

Here the CDR3 DNA reads TGTGCCAGCAGCCCGAGGACAGGGATGAATGAAAAACTGTTTTTT. Protein product: CASSPRTGMNEKLFF. The chain recombines TRBV21-1 with TRBJ1-4; TRBD1, the table's D call, lacks a check against the DNA. TRBV21-1 is designated a pseudogene. The CDR3 has 15 amino acids.

This clone has a handful of counts. This rearrangement joins TRBV6-5 to TRBJ2-7; TRBD1 might be the D (6 bases). Between the trimmed V and J ends, which lost 8 bases and 9 bases, there was a span of 26 bases. Germline CDR1 reads MNHEY; CDR2 reads SVGAGI. The CDR3 length is 15 residues. For the CDR3, the DNA is TGTGCCAGCTCCACGTTTGGTAGGACAGCCGCCGGGCAGTACTTC. Its translation: CASSTFGRTAAGQYF.

V gene TRBV5-8 combines with J gene TRBJ2-1; perhaps TRBD1 as D (6 bases). The ends were cut back, 5 bases at V and 1 base at J, with 16 bases in the middle. Germline V gene sequence: CDR1 SGHTS, CDR2 YDEGEE. CDR3 length: 16 amino acids. CDR3 nucleotides: TGTGCCAGCAGACAGACAGGTTCGGGGTCCTACAATGAGCAGTTCTTC. It translates to CASRQTGSGSYNEQFF.

This rearrangement joins TRBV7-9 to TRBJ1-5; 7 bases map to TRBD1. Germline loops: CDR1 SEHNR, CDR2 FQNEAQ (reference sequence). CDR3 length: 19 amino acids. V dropped 0 bases and J dropped 2; count of bases not matched to a gene: 13. This chain's CDR3 is CASSLAGRDSPLGNQPQHF. CDR3 DNA sequence: TGTGCCAGCAGCTTAGCCGGGAGGGACAGTCCATTAGGCAATCAGCCCCAGCATTTT.

The chain is built from TRBV19 and TRBJ1-6; 7 nucleotides line up with TRBD1. The CDR3 loop spans 16 amino acids. The V and J ends lost 7 bases and 8 bases, in that order; junction bases with no gene match: 14. Looked up from germline, CDR1 is LNHDA and CDR2 is SQIVND (reference sequence). The CDR3 DNA sequence: TGTGCCAGTAAAACCCGACCCGGGACAGAGCATTCACCCCTCCACTTT. It encodes CASKTRPGTEHSPLHF.

The chain combines TRBV19 with TRBJ2-7; 11 nucleotides line up with TRBD1. The V gene end was trimmed by 3 bases and the J gene end by 4 bases; junction bases not matched to a gene: 11. The CDR3 consists of 17 residues. Per the germline V gene, CDR1 is LNHDA and CDR2 is SQIVND (reference sequence). CDR3 amino acids: CASSIRGGQGASYEQYF. As DNA, the CDR3 is TGTGCCAGTAGTATTAGGGGTGGACAGGGGGCATCGTACGAGCAGTACTTC.

V gene TRBV15 combines with J gene TRBJ2-1; 12 nucleotides line up with TRBD2. Trimming removed 1 base from V and 5 bases from J; junction bases left unmatched: 3. The CDR3 has 16 residues. Germline lookup yields CDR1 LNHNV and CDR2 YYDKDF (reference sequence). The CDR3 nucleotides are TGTGCCACCAGCAGAGGTCTAGCGGGGGGGAACAATGAGCAGTTCTTC. Protein product: CATSRGLAGGNNEQFF.

The CDR3 is CASSLPLTSFTYEQYF. For the CDR3, the DNA is TGTGCCAGCAGCCTCCCCCTGACTAGCTTCACCTACGAGCAGTACTTC. The gene calls are TRBV28 and TRBJ2-5; 7 nucleotides agree with TRBD2. Gene TRBJ2-7 matches the end of the DNA better, so the J call may be wrong. Per the germline V gene, CDR1 is MDHEN and CDR2 is SYDVKM. The length of the CDR3 is 16 residues.

The gene calls are TRBV2 and TRBJ1-1, with a tentative D call TRBD1 (5 bases). The germline V and J ends were trimmed by 6 bases and 4 bases, with 12 bases remaining between them. CDR1 and CDR2 from the germline V gene are SNHLY and FYNNEI. The CDR3 extends over 13 amino acids. Here the CDR3 DNA reads TGTGCCAGCAGGGCGGGGGTGGGCACTGAAGCTTTCTTT. Protein sequence: CASRAGVGTEAFF.

The gene calls are TRBV30 and TRBJ1-3; D might be TRBD1 (5 bases). From germline, CDR1 is GTSNPN and CDR2 SVGIG (reference sequence). The length of the CDR3 is 17 residues. Trimming took 4 bases from V and 0 from J, leaving 19 bases between them. In DNA form, the CDR3 reads TGTGCCTGGATAAGCCCCAAACAGGACTACTCTGGAAACACCATATATTTT. This translates into CAWISPKQDYSGNTIYF. The variable domain in full, completed from reference TRBV30 and TRBJ1-3, reads SQTIHQWPATLVQPVGSPLSLECTVEGTSNPNLYWYRQAAGRGLQLLFYSVGIGQISSEVPQNLSASRPQDRQFILSSKKLLLSDSGFYLCAWISPKQDYSGNTIYFGEGSWLTVV.

The V call is TRBV5-1, the J call TRBJ1-3; 7 bases align to TRBD1. The length of the CDR3 is 16 residues. The V and J ends lost 0 bases and 3 bases, in that order; junction bases with no gene match: 6. CDR1 SGHRS and CDR2 YFSETQ come from the germline V gene. This CDR3 is CASSLEGRGHGNTIYF. The CDR3 DNA reads TGCGCCAGCAGCTTGGAAGGAAGGGGGCATGGAAACACCATATATTTT.

The chain couples TRBV9 to TRBJ2-2, with 7 bases lining up with TRBD1. CDR1 is SGDLS and CDR2 is YYNGEE in the germline V gene. Trimming at V came to 3 bases and at J to 1 base, leaving 3 bases not matched to a gene. This CDR3 contains 15 residues. CDR3 region: CASSGRQGNTGELFF. The CDR3 DNA is TGTGCCAGCAGCGGCCGACAGGGGAACACCGGGGAGCTGTTTTTT.

The V call is TRBV9, the J call TRBJ2-4; 7 positions match TRBD1. The CDR3 has 15 amino acids. V lost 3 bases, J lost 2 bases, and 5 bases stayed unmatched. CDR1 and CDR2 from the germline V gene are SGDLS and YYNGEE. CDR3 nucleotides: TGTGCCAGCAGCGGGGAACAGGGGACCAAAAACATTCAGTACTTC. This gives the protein CASSGEQGTKNIQYF.